This T cell receptor beta chain was captured by sequencing in a study of early stage breast cancer tumors. This CDR3 comprises 14 residues. This table comes from immunoSEQ multiplex PCR, and its TCRdb copy is limited to in-frame clones, with some not included. The table records around 28,000 clones, around 70% of them present only once. Study-level results: Most shared enriched TCRB sequences were commonly generated ones. Tumors had 2.5 to 3-fold higher T cell density and higher clonality than adjacent normal breast tissue. Bulk DNA sequencing of unsorted cells missed chain pairing and markers. Comparing each tissue with blood distinguished tumor from normal in most of the 16 patients.

In regard to this clone: Its cognate antigen is unknown.

This TCR derives from a person aged 45 to 59 with breast cancer. The source material was blood. The V gene is TRBV12-2, the J gene TRBJ2-7. TRBV12-2 is a pseudogene locus. The CDR3 DNA is TGTGCAAGTCGCTTCCGGGACGGATCCTACGAGCAGTACTTC. This codes for CASRFRDGSYEQYF.